The T cell receptor beta chain described here comes from a study of T cell responses to AZD1222 COVID-19 vaccine. Study as a whole: Second-dose timings of about 4 or about 12 weeks were pooled. Study-level findings and limits: Donors, mostly white British, included more females; clonal diversity was possibly underestimated. An increase in Spike-specific TCR breadth and depth was observed after two AZD1222 doses. Without day 14 samples, only post-peak T cell repertoires were studied.

The protocol was immunoSEQ multiplex PCR, while the TCRdb copy is restricted to in-frame clones and leaves out a portion. The profile shows around 160,000 clones, 85% to 95% of them singletons. Between the trimmed V and J ends, which lost 3 bases and 2 bases, there was a span of 10 bases. This CDR3 has 15 residues. Germline V gives CDR1 SGHAT, CDR2 FQNNGV. Comments on this clone: No antigen is known for it.

This clonotype was sampled from an adult in good health. The genes are TRBV11-2 and TRBJ2-2; D call uncertain. The source was peripheral blood, collected on day 0 of AZD1222 vaccination. The CDR3 spells CASSFGYQNTGELFF. In nucleotides, the CDR3 is TGTGCCAGCAGCTTTGGCTACCAAAACACCGGGGAGCTGTTTTTT.